This T cell receptor (beta chain) is from a study of blood T cell repertoires in COVID-19. At the level of the study: Donors in the United States, Italy and Spain gave samples during acute or convalescent COVID-19.

Researchers sorted participants into cohorts using their self-reported clinical history. Trimming removed 5 bases at V and 7 bases at J, with 18 bases between. Germline V gene sequence: CDR1 MDHEN, CDR2 SYDVKM. The CDR3 covers 15 residues. Original processing methods: Quantification of nucleated cells was approximated via reference gene primer amplification. The table came from immunoSEQ multiplex PCR; TCRdb's copy has only in-frame clones and leaves some out. V and J calls plus clone size are reproduced from that table; the DNA served to infer D and trimming. The sample lists 130,000 or so clones, 80% to 90% occurring once.

Sequenced sample: PBMCs or T cells enriched from blood (not recorded which). The gene calls are TRBV28 and TRBJ1-5; D may be TRBD1 (5 bases). This sequence originates from a man between 40 and 49 years old with acute COVID-19. CDR3 sequence reads: CASSEDKRRGQPQHF. CDR3 DNA sequence: TGTGCCAGCAGTGAGGACAAAAGGAGGGGCCAGCCCCAGCATTTT.